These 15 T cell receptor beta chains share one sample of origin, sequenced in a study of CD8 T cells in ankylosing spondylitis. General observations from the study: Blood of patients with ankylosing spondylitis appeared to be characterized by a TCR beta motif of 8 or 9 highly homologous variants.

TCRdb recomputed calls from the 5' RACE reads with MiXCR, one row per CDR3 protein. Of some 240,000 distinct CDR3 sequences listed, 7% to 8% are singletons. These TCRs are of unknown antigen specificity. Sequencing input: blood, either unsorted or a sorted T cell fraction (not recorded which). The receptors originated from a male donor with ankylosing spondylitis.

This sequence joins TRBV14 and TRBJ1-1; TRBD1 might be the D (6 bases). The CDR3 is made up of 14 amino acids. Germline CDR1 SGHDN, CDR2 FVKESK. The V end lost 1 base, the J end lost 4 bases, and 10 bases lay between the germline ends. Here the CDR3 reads CASSQGQGTTEAFF. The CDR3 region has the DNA TGTGCCAGCAGCCAAGGGCAGGGGACCACTGAAGCTTTCTTT. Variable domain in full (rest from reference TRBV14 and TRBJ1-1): EAGVTQFPSHSVIEKGQTVTLRCDPISGHDNLYWYRRVMGKEIKFLLHFVKESKQDESGMPNNRFLAERTGGTYSTLKVQPAELEDSGVYFCASSQGQGTTEAFFGQGTRLTVV.

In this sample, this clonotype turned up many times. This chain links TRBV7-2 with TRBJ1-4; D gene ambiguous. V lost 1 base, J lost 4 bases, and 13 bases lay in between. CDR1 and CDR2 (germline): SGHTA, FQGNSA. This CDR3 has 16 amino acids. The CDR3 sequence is CASSLGVGRHNEKLFF. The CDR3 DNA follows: TGTGCCAGCAGCTTAGGGGTAGGACGGCATAATGAAAAACTGTTTTTT.

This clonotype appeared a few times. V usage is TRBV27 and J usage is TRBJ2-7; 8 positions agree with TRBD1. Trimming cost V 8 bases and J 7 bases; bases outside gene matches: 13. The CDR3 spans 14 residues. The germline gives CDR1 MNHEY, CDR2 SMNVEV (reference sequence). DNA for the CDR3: TGTGCCAGCGGAAATACAGGGGGACCGGGGGAGCAGTACTTC. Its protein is CASGNTGGPGEQYF.

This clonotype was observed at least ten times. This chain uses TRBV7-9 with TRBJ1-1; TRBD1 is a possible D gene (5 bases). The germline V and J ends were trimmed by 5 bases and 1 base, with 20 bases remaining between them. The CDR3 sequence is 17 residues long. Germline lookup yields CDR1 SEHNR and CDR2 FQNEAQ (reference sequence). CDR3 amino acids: CASSGSGQVLPNTEAFF. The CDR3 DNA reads TGTGCCAGCAGCGGCTCGGGGCAGGTTCTCCCGAACACTGAAGCTTTCTTT. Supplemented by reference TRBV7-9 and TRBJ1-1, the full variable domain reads DTGVSQNPRHKITKRGQNVTFRCDPISEHNRLYWYRQTLGQGPEFLTYFQNEAQLEKSRLLSDRFSAERPKGSFSTLEIQRTEQGDSAMYLCASSGSGQVLPNTEAFFGQGTRLTVV.

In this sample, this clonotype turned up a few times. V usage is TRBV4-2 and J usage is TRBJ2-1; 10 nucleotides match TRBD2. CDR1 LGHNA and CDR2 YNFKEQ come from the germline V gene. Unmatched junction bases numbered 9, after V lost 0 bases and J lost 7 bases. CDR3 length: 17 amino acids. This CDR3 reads CASSQDKSSGGDNEQFF. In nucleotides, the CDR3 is TGTGCCAGCAGCCAAGATAAGTCGAGCGGGGGGGATAATGAGCAGTTCTTC.

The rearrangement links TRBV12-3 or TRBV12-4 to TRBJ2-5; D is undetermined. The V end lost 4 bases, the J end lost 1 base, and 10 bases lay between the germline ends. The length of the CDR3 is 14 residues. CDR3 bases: TGTGCCAGCAGTTATCACGAGGTCCAAGAGACCCAGTACTTC. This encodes CASSYHEVQETQYF.

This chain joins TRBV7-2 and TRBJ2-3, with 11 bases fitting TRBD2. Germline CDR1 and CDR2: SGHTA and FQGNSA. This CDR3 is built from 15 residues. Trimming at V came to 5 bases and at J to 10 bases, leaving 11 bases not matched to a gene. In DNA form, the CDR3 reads TGTGCCAGCAGCCCGACTAGCGGGGCCTTACGCTCGCAGTATTTT. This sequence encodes CASSPTSGALRSQYF.

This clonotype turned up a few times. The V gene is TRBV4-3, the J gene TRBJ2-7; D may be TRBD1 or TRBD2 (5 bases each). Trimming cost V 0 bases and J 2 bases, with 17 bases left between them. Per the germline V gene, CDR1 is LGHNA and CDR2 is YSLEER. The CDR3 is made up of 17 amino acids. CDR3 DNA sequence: TGCGCCAGCAGCCAAGATGACCTGGGGACCGAGGCCTACGAGCAGTACTTC. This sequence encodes CASSQDDLGTEAYEQYF.

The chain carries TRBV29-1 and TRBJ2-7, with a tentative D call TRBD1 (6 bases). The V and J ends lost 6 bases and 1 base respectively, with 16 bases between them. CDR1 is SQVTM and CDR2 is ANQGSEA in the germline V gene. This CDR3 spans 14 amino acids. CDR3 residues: CSVASGTPSYEQYF. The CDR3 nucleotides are TGCAGCGTCGCTTCCGGGACACCTTCCTACGAGCAGTACTTC.

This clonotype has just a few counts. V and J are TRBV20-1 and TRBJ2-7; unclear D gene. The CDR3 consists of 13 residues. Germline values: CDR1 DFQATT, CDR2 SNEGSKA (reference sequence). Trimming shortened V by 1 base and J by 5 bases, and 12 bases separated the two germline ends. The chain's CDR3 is CSARGVGPHEQYF. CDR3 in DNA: TGCAGTGCTAGAGGGGTAGGGCCCCACGAGCAGTACTTC.

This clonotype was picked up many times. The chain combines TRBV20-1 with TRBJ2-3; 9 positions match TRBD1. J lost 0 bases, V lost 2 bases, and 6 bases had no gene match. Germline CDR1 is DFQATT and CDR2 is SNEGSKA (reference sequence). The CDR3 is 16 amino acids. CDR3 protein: CSARSYRGLSTDTQYF. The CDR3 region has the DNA TGCAGTGCTAGATCATACAGGGGGCTTAGCACAGATACGCAGTATTTT.

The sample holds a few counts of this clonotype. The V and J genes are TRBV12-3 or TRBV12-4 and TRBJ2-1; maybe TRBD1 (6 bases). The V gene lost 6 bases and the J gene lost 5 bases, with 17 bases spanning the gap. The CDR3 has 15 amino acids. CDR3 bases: TGTGCCAGCAGCCTATTCCGGGACAAAGACAATGAGCAGTTCTTC. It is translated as CASSLFRDKDNEQFF.

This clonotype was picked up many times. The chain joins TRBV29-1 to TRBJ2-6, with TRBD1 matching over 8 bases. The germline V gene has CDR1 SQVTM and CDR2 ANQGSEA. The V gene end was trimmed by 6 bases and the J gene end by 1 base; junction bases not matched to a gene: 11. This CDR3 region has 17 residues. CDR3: CSVARTGGPSGANVLTF. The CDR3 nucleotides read TGCAGCGTGGCCCGTACAGGGGGTCCGTCTGGGGCCAACGTCCTGACTTTC.

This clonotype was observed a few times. CDR3 nucleotide sequence: TGTGCCAGCAGCCAAACGATAGCGGGAGGGCCACGGGAGACCCAGTACTTC. It yields the protein CASSQTIAGGPRETQYF. V is TRBV7-6 and J is TRBJ2-5, with TRBD2 matching 11 bases. Germline-derived CDR1 and CDR2 are SGHVS and FNYEAQ. The CDR3 length is 17 residues. V trimming: 5 bases; J trimming: 5 bases; junction bases outside the gene matches: 13.

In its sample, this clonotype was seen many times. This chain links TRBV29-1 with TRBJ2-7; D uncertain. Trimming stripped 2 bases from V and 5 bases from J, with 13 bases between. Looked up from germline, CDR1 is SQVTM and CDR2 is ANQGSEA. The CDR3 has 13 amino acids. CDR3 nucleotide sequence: TGCAGCGTTGAATCGGTGCTAGAGAACGAGCAGTACTTC. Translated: CSVESVLENEQYF.